This T cell receptor (beta chain) was observed in a study of vaccination and CD4 T cells after COVID-19. The overall study: Blood was drawn a median roughly 67 days post second dose, range 14 to 241.

The treatment was: approximately nine-day PBMC culture with coronavirus spike peptide pools or control peptides (ViraFEST assay). The V gene end was trimmed by 4 bases and the J gene end by 1 base; junction bases not matched to a gene: 2. Germline CDR1 reads SGHVS; CDR2 reads FQNEAQ. The CDR3 runs 14 residues. In this sample, this clonotype turned up a few times. Antigen: not known. Once obtained from cultured CD4+ T cells, the DNA was sequenced using the Oncomine TCR Beta short-read assay. TCRdb called the PCR reads again in MiXCR, with one record for every CDR3 protein. This table has 12,000 or so distinct CDR3 sequences, 54% appearing once.

The input for sequencing was cultured CD4+ T cells from blood, taken after SARS-CoV-2 vaccination. The rearrangement links TRBV7-8 to TRBJ2-3; TRBD2 matches at 7 bases. The origin of this receptor is a human donor with COVID-19. The CDR3 nucleotides read TGTGCCAGCAGCTACGCGGGGGGCACAGATACGCAGTATTTT. This encodes CASSYAGGTDTQYF. Variable domain in full (rest from reference TRBV7-8 and TRBJ2-3): GAGVSQSPRYKVAKRGQDVALRCDPISGHVSLFWYQQALGQGPEFLTYFQNEAQLDKSGLPSDRFFAERPEGSVSTLKIQRTQQEDSAVYLCASSYAGGTDTQYFGPGTRLTVL.